The 2 T cell receptor beta chains in this list originate from one sample, sequenced in a study of shared clonotypes between healthy human individuals. Produced via immunoSEQ multiplex PCR; TCRdb's table is partial and in-frame only. The table has approximately 2.5 million clones, roughly 93% seen once. The sample was naive CD4+ T cells from PBMCs. The subset here: CD45RA+ positively selected. These receptors all come from a man aged 18-30 years in good health. Some clones in this sample may be carry-over from other donors' samples.

The V and J genes are TRBV18 and TRBJ2-7; TRBD2 matches at 8 bases. Per the germline V gene, CDR1 is KGHSH and CDR2 is LQKENI. The J segment lost 4 bases and the V segment lost 0 bases, leaving 8 bases of the junction unmatched. The CDR3 sequence is 16 residues long. The CDR3 sequence is CASSPPKAGVRYEQYF. The DNA of the CDR3 is TGTGCCAGCTCACCACCGAAAGCGGGAGTTCGGTACGAGCAGTACTTC. The full variable domain, its missing parts supplied by reference TRBV18 and TRBJ2-7, is NAGVMQNPRHLVRRRGQEARLRCSPMKGHSHVYWYRQLPEEGLKFMVYLQKENIIDESGMPKERFSAEFPKEGPSILRIQQVVRGDSAAYFCASSPPKAGVRYEQYFGPGTRLTVT.

The V call is TRBV5-1, the J call TRBJ1-1, with D maybe TRBD1 (6 bases). Trimming took off 4 bases at V and 7 bases at J, with 11 bases between the two ends. This CDR3 region has 12 residues. Germline V gene data show CDR1 as SGHRS and CDR2 as YFSETQ. CDR3 sequence (DNA): TGCGCCAGCAGCCAGGAGGGGGTTGAAGCTTTCTTT. Its translation: CASSQEGVEAFF.